This TCR beta chain was found in a study of human T cells and chemical hapten exposure. Study details: Per-sample variation in TCR yield stemmed mainly from small pooled library volume differences.

The time point is: patch test 3, about 24 weeks after DPC sensitization. The treatment here: therapeutic diphenylcyclopropenone sensitization with weekly scalp DPC. Patch tests were applied only after blood draws. TCRdb analysed the RACE reads with MiXCR anew, one entry per CDR3 protein. The repertoire has roughly 71,000 distinct CDR3 sequences, roughly 11% of them found once; the top ten carry 1.4%. The V end was cut by 5 bases, the J end by 7 bases, with 11 bases between. The CDR3 has 12 residues. Germline V gene lookup returns CDR1 SGHVS and CDR2 FNYEAQ. This clonotype was seen repeatedly, ten times or more.

This chain links TRBV7-6 with TRBJ1-1, with unresolved D. The sequencing here drew on whole blood, taken in connection with sensitization to the hapten diphenylcyclopropenone (DPC). The source of this sequence is a woman in her 50s with alopecia areata. Some clones in this sample may be carry-over from other donors' samples. CDR3 region: CASSLGRGEAFF. Here the CDR3 DNA reads TGTGCCAGCAGCCTTGGTCGGGGTGAAGCTTTCTTT.